What follows are 3 T cell receptor beta chains derived from one specimen sequenced in a study of blood T cell repertoires in COVID-19. Sequencing used immunoSEQ multiplex PCR; TCRdb keeps in-frame clones, though not all of them. The sample shows tens of thousands of clones, approximately 82% of them seen only once. Sequencing was performed on peripheral blood. All receptors come from a man between 60 and 75 years old with acute or convalescent COVID-19.

Only one count was recorded for this clone. V and J are TRBV5-1 and TRBJ2-5; tentatively, D is TRBD1 (5 bases). The germline V gene encodes CDR1 SGHRS and CDR2 YFSETQ. CDR3 size: 13 residues. Between the trimmed V and J ends, which lost 2 bases and 6 bases, there was a span of 11 bases. The CDR3 spells CASSFSGPQTQYF. Here the CDR3 DNA reads TGCGCCAGCAGCTTCTCAGGGCCTCAGACCCAGTACTTC.

V is TRBV4-1 and J is TRBJ2-2, with 14 bases fitting TRBD2. Trimming removed 0 bases from V and 7 bases from J; junction bases left unmatched: 1. This CDR3 has 16 amino acids. CDR1 is MGHRA and CDR2 is YSYEKL in the germline V gene. Here the CDR3 DNA reads TGCGCCAGCAGCCAAGAGACTAGCGGGAGGGTCGGGGAGCTGTTTTTT. Translating it yields CASSQETSGRVGELFF.

The V gene is TRBV5-8, the J gene TRBJ2-1, with 7 nucleotides matching TRBD2. The V gene end was trimmed by 3 bases and the J gene end by 3 bases; junction bases not matched to a gene: 6. Per germline, CDR1 SGHTS and CDR2 YDEGEE. CDR3 length: 15 residues. The CDR3 nucleotides read TGTGCCAGCAGCTCATTACGGGAGGACTACAATGAGCAGTTCTTC. It codes for CASSSLREDYNEQFF.